This TCR beta chain was sequenced for a study of OX40 agonist ivuxolimab in advanced cancers. For the study at large: In this cohort, patients received ivuxolimab, an agonistic anti-OX40 (CD134) antibody. Every 2 weeks, ivuxolimab was infused into the patients intravenously at between 0.01 and 10 mg/kg.

TCRdb's table, derived via immunoSEQ multiplex PCR, lists solely in-frame clones and lacks some. The sample holds 77,000 or so clones, approximately 85% seen once. This clone was detected only once. The CDR3 extends over 15 amino acids. Germline V gene lookup returns CDR1 SGHRS and CDR2 YFSETQ. The V gene lost 4 bases and the J gene lost 0 bases, with 13 bases spanning the gap. This rearrangement joins TRBV5-1 to TRBJ1-1; no clear D gene. This TCR was sampled from an adult with an advanced solid tumor such as melanoma, head and neck, liver or kidney cancer. Sequenced material: CD4+ or CD8+ T cells sorted from blood, taken in a trial of the OX40 agonist ivuxolimab. The CDR3 DNA is TGCGCCAGCAGCCCGGCAGTAGATTTGAACACTGAAGCTTTCTTT. It translates to CASSPAVDLNTEAFF.